This T cell receptor beta chain was retrieved from a study of blood T cell repertoires in COVID-19. Study details: Acute and convalescent COVID-19 specimens originated in the United States, Italy and Spain.

Germline loops: CDR1 GTSNPN, CDR2 SVGIG (reference sequence). Trimming removed 3 bases at V and 3 bases at J, with 15 bases between. The CDR3 runs 14 residues. Authors' analysis steps: By means of reference gene primer amplification, nucleated cell counts were estimated. The repertoire was sequenced with immunoSEQ multiplex PCR; TCRdb's copy has only in-frame clones and lacks some. The D gene and trimming were derived from the DNA, and the V and J assignments and clone size from that table. This table holds 150,000 to 200,000 clones, about 88% found once. The sample comprised peripheral blood. V usage is TRBV30 and J usage is TRBJ2-7, with a weak D call TRBD2 (6 bases). The clonotype was recovered from a human donor in a cohort sampled during active COVID-19. Here the CDR3 reads CAWSVDGTFYEQYF. CDR3 DNA: TGTGCCTGGAGCGTCGACGGGACTTTCTACGAGCAGTACTTC.